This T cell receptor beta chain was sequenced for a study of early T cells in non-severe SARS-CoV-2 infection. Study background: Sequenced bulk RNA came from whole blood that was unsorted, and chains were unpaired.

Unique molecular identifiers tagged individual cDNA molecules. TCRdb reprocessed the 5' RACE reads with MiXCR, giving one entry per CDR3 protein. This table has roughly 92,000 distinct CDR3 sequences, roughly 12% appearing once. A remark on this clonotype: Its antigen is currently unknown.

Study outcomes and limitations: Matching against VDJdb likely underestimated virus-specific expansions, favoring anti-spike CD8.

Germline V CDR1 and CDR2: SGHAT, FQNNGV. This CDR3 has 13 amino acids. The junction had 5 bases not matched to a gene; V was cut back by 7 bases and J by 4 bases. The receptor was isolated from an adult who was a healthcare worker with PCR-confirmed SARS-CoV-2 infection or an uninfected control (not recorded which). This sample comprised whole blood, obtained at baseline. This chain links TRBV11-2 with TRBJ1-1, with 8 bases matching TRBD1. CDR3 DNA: TGTGCCAGCACCAAAACAGGGGGCACTGAAGCTTTCTTT. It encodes CASTKTGGTEAFF.